The clone carrying this T cell receptor (beta chain) was picked up one time. Its target is not known. It was the approximately 110-subject validation cohort, separate from the approximately 680-subject first cohort, to which the donors belonged. This specimen belongs to a study of cytomegalovirus exposure and HLA in healthy donors. Study-level points and caveats: The tendency of first-cohort TCR clusters to co-occur in the roughly 130 validation repertoires was the finding of a later analysis.

Trimming removed 1 base from V and 2 bases from J, with 12 bases in between. Germline lookup yields CDR1 SEHNR and CDR2 FQNEAQ (reference sequence). The length of the CDR3 is 15 residues. Repertoires were generated with immunoSEQ multiplex PCR, while TCRdb's copy carries only in-frame clones and drops some. This table has some 340,000 clones, 87% appearing once. Sequencing was done on a sample of PBMCs. The genes are TRBV7-9 and TRBJ2-7; tentative D call: TRBD2 (5 bases). This receptor was taken from a woman between 25 and 40 years old in good health and CMV-seropositive. The CDR3 sequence is CASSLGAGLAYEQYF. The CDR3 DNA sequence: TGTGCCAGCAGCTTAGGGGCTGGACTGGCCTACGAGCAGTACTTC.